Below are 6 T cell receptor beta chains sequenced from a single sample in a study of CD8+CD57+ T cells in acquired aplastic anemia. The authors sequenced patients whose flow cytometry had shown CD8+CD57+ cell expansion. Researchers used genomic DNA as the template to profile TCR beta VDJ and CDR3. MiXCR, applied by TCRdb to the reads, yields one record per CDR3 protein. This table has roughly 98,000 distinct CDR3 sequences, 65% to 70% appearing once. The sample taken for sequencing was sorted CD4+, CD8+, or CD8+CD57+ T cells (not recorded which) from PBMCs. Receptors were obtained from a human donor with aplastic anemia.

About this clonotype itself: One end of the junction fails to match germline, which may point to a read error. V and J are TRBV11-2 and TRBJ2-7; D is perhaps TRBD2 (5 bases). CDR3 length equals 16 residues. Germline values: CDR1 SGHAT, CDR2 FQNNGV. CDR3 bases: TGTGCCAGTAGCTCCAATTCTCGAGCGGCATACTACGAGCAGTACTTC. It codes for CASSSNSRAAYYEQYF.

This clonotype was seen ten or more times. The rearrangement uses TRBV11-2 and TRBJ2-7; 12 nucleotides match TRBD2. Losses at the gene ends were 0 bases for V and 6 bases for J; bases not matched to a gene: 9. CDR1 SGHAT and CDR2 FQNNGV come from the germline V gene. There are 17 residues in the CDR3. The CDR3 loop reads CASSLELAGGPPLEQYF. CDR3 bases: TGTGCCAGCAGCTTAGAACTAGCGGGGGGACCCCCCCTCGAGCAGTACTTC.

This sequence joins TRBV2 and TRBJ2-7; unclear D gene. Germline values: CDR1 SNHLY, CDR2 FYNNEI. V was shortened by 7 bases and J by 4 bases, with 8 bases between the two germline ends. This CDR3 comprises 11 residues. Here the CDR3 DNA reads TGTGCCAGCAATATAGAATACGAGCAGTACTTC. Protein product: CASNIEYEQYF. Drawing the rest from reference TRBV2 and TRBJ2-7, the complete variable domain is EPEVTQTPSHQVTQMGQEVILRCVPISNHLYFYWYRQILGQKVEFLVSFYNNEISEKSEIFDDQFSVERPDGSNFTLKIRSTKLEDSAMYFCASNIEYEQYFGPGTRLTVT.

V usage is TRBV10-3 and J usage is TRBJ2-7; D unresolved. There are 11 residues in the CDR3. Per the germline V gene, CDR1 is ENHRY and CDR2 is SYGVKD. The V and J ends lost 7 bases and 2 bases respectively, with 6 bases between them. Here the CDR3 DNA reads TGTGCCATCAAGACCCCCTACGAGCAGTACTTC. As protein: CAIKTPYEQYF.

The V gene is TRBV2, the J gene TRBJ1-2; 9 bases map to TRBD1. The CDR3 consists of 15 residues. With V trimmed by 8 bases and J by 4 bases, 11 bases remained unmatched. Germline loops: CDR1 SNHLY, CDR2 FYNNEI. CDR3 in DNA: TGTGCCAGCTCACCAAGTGGACAGGGGCTCTATGGCTACACCTTC. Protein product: CASSPSGQGLYGYTF.

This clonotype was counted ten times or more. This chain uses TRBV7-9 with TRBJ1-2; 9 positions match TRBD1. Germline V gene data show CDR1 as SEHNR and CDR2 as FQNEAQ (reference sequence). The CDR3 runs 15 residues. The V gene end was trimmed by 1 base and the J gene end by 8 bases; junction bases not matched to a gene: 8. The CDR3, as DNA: TGTGCCAGCAGCTTAGGGGGACAGGGATCGGGAGGCTACACCTTC. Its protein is CASSLGGQGSGGYTF.